Listed below are T cell receptor beta chains from one sample, sequenced in a study of blood T cell repertoires in COVID-19. The data were produced by immunoSEQ multiplex PCR, yet TCRdb's version contains in-frame clones alone and is incomplete. The data hold a few hundred thousand clones, with around 90% observed a single time. The sequenced sample consisted of peripheral blood. Receptor source: a man aged 18 to 30 with active or convalescent COVID-19. CDR3s include the opening cysteine and the closing phenylalanine or tryptophan. A D gene is named only where the DNA matches it firmly.

>TRBV4-1|TRBJ2-1|-
CASSQEGLSYEQFF
>TRBV10-3|TRBJ2-3|TRBD2
CAISDRVQAGGQGDTQYF
>TRBV3-1/TRBV3-2|TRBJ1-2|TRBD1
CASSPRQGSYGYTF
>TRBV7-8|TRBJ1-5|-
CASSLESGSNQPQHF
>TRBV10-3|TRBJ2-1|-
CAISESGAGHEQFF
>TRBV3-1/TRBV3-2|TRBJ1-1|-
CASSRDTYTEAFF
>TRBV27|TRBJ2-2|-
CASGGAGGTGELFF
>TRBV10-2|TRBJ1-1|-
CASSERGNTEAFF
>TRBV6-6|TRBJ1-2|-
CASSYSSQGNYGYTF
>TRBV24-1|TRBJ2-3|TRBD2
CATSDLGLAGGSTDTQYF
>TRBV5-1|TRBJ1-1|-
CASSLFPGNTEAFF
>TRBV7-2|TRBJ2-3|-
CASSSVGGESSTDTQYF
>TRBV4-1|TRBJ1-1|-
CASEPSARMNTEAFF
>TRBV5-1|TRBJ1-4|TRBD1
CASSVTGGRINEKLFF
>TRBV3-1/TRBV3-2|TRBJ2-4|-
CASSQQESRYIQYF
>TRBV20-1|TRBJ2-7|-
CSARVLDEQYF
>TRBV19|TRBJ2-3|-
CASRITSLRTDTQYF
>TRBV5-1|TRBJ1-2|TRBD1
CASSPGQGHGYTF
>TRBV6-5|TRBJ1-2|-
CATPGLYGYTF
>TRBV29-1|TRBJ1-2|-
CSVEDFLDSNYGYTF
>TRBV27|TRBJ2-1|-
CASSPWGEDTYNEQFF
>TRBV19|TRBJ2-1|TRBD1
CASSPGTGGSNEQFF
>TRBV19|TRBJ1-3|TRBD1
CASSFWTGVGNTIYF
>TRBV10-3|TRBJ1-1|TRBD1
CAISGIGTGVTEAFF
>TRBV9|TRBJ2-7|-
CASSVGSSSYEQYF
>TRBV12-5|TRBJ2-1|-
CASGSRREGSYNEQFF
>TRBV18|TRBJ2-6|-
CASSPTGANVLTF
>TRBV5-1|TRBJ1-1|-
CASILGPLSTEAFF
>TRBV9|TRBJ1-5|TRBD1
CASSPEGARDQPQHF
>TRBV4-3|TRBJ1-3|TRBD1
CASGRGPGNTIYF
>TRBV5-1|TRBJ2-5|TRBD1
CASSATRGRLETQYF
>TRBV25-1|TRBJ2-3|-
CASNRGGASTDTQYF
>TRBV6-1|TRBJ2-7|-
CASSEFTASSYEQYF
>TRBV6-1|TRBJ2-7|-
CASSGSGPLGGQYF
>TRBV6-2/TRBV6-3|TRBJ2-7|-
CASSYSLAYEQYF
>TRBV7-9|TRBJ1-1|-
CASSTHRVGDTEAFF
>TRBV9|TRBJ2-1|TRBD1
CASSPADRGAYNEQFF
>TRBV7-9|TRBJ2-7|TRBD2
CASSTSGGYGYEQYF